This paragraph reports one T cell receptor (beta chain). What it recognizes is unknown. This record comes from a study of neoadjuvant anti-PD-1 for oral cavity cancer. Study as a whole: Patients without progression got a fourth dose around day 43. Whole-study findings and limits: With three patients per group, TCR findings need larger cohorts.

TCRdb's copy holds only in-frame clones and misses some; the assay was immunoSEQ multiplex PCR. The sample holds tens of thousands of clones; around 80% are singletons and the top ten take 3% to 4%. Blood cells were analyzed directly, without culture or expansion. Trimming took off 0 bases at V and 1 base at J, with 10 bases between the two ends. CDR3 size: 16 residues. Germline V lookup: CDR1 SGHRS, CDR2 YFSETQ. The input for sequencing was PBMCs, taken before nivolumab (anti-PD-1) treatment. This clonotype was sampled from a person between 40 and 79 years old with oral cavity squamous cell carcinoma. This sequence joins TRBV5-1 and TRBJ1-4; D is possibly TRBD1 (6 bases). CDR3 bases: TGCGCCAGCAGCTTGGGATGGGGGCTAACTAATGAAAAACTGTTTTTT. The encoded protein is CASSLGWGLTNEKLFF.